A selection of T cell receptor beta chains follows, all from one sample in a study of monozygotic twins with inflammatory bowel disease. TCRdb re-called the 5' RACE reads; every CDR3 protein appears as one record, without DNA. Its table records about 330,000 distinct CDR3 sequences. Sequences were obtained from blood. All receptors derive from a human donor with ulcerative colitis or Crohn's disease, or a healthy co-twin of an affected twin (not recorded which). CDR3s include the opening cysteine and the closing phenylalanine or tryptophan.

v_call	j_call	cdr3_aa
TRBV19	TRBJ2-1	CASSSLPAGSSYNEQFF
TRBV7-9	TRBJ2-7	CASSPRTAIGEQYF
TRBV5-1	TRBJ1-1	CASSSDGPNTEAFF
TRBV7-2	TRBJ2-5	CASSLWAAQETQYF
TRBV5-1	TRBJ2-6	CASRLETSPGANVLTF
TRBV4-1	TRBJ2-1	CASSQEWTSGDLLSSYNEQFF
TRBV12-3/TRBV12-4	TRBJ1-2	CASRRPGQRNYGYTF
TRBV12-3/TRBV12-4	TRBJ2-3	CASRKRSGRALTDTQYF
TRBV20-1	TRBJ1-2	CSASAAGARRNSGYTF
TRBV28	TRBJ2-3	CASSLGRASGAYSTDTQYF
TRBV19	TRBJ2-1	CASSIWGNEQFF
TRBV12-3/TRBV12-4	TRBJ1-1	CASSRGQGAMNTEAFF
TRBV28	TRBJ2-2	CASSLLGAGTGELFF
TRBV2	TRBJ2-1	CASSARAEGEQFF
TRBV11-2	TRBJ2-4	CASSRITGTGDILAKNIQYF
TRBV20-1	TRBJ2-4	CSARSGELWAKNMQYF
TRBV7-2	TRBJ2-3	CASSLNSGGTPDTQYF
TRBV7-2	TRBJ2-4	CASSSAPTGGAKNIQYF
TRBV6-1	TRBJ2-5	CASRNRRILQETQYF
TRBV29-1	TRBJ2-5	CSVELASLQETQYF
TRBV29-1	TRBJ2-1	CSVVDSNEQFF
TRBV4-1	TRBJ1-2	CASSQGRSQSLYGYTF
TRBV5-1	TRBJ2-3	CASSFVLGLAPDFSTDTQYF
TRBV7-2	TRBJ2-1	CASKGQAMGHNEQFF
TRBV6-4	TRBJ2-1	CASSDSGTDAGNEQFF
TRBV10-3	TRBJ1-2	CAISERENYGYTF
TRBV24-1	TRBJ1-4	CATSDPGTVNEKLFF
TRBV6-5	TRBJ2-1	CASSYRTEHNEQFF
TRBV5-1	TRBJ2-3	CASRLQAAGGPDTQYF
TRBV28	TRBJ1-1	CASSYETNTEAFF
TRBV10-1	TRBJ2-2	CASSESVGETGELFF
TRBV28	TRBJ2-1	CASSFVGGGSRGEQFF
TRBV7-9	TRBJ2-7	CASSLGDISSYEQYF
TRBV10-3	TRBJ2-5	CAISGIDSDETQYF
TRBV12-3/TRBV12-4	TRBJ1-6	CASGNRQGIGSPLHF
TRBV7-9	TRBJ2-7	CASSLDVRGGEQYF
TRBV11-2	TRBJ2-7	CASSSPGQGYPSFSEQYF
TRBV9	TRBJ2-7	CASSVGQNLLQGQYF
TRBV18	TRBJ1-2	CASSKEQGKGYTF
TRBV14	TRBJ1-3	CASSVGMFGNTIYF
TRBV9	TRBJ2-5	CASSPPSEGTQYF
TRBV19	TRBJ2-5	CASSIDYESWDQETQYF
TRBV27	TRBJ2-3	CASSTPGLAGTDTQYF
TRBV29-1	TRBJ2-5	CSVDRANSQETQYF
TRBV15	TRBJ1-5	CATSREGTGFEPQHF
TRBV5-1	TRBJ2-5	CASSHVRGFQETQYF
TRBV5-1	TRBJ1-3	CASSFGPDPLWNTIYF
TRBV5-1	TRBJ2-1	CASSFRVSGLAGEGEQFF
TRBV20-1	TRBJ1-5	CSAKTGDQPQHF
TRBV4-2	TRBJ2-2	CASSQGMWEGAGELFF
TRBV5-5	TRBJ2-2	CASRNTGELFF
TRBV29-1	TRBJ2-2	CSVQEAGGGTGELFF